The 23 T cell receptor beta chains presented below share a single source sample, sequenced in a study of persistence of HIV-infected CD4 T cells. The immunoSEQ assay was version 4, run in survey mode. Sequenced by immunoSEQ multiplex PCR; TCRdb stores in-frame clones only, minus some. The repertoire consists of 64,000 or so clones, with 65% to 75% occurring once and the leading ten covering more than 1.5%. Overlapping HIV-1 Gag 15-mer peptides at about 1 ug per peptide per mL were used. Sorted nonresponding memory CD4+ T cells were CD40L-negative, CD69-negative, CD45RO-high. No antigen has been identified for these receptors. The source was CD4+ T cells sorted from PBMCs after roughly 18-hour stimulation, collected from a patient who received antiretroviral therapy. These receptor sequences come from an adult man with HIV who was CMV-seropositive.

The V call is TRBV7-9, the J call TRBJ2-2; weak D call: TRBD1 (6 bases). The V gene's germline CDR1 is SEHNR and CDR2 FQNEAQ (reference sequence). The CDR3 has 15 residues. Trimming removed 5 bases from V and 6 bases from J, with 16 bases in between. The CDR3 sequence is CASSMAGAPAGELFF. As DNA, the CDR3 is TGTGCCAGCAGCATGGCAGGGGCACCCGCCGGGGAGCTGTTTTTT.

The chain uses TRBV28 and TRBJ1-5; D is unclear. V gave up 5 bases and J gave up 7 bases, with 15 bases separating them. The germline V gene has CDR1 MDHEN and CDR2 SYDVKM. This CDR3 comprises 14 residues. This CDR3 is CASSPDGPEQPQHF. The CDR3 DNA reads TGTGCCAGCAGTCCGGATGGCCCCGAACAGCCCCAGCATTTT.

CDR3 in amino acids: CASTISPGTGTRNEQFF. The DNA of the CDR3 is TGCGCCAGCACCATCTCCCCCGGGACAGGGACAAGGAATGAGCAGTTCTTC. V usage is TRBV5-1 and J usage is TRBJ2-1, with 9 bases that match TRBD1. Per the germline V gene, CDR1 is SGHRS and CDR2 is YFSETQ. The junction had 17 bases not matched to a gene; V was cut back by 6 bases and J by 7 bases. The length of the CDR3 is 17 residues.

V gene TRBV19 combines with J gene TRBJ2-1; 9 nucleotides agree with TRBD1. V shed 10 bases, J shed 3 bases, and the junction held 7 bases outside the gene matches. This CDR3 comprises 14 residues. Germline V gives CDR1 LNHDA, CDR2 SQIVND (reference sequence). The CDR3 sequence: CATRDRAFYNEQFF. In nucleotides, the CDR3 is TGTGCCACCCGGGACAGGGCTTTCTACAATGAGCAGTTCTTC. The variable domain in full, with the rest retrieved from reference TRBV19 and TRBJ2-1, is DGGITQSPKYLFRKEGQNVTLSCEQNLNHDAMYWYRQDPGQGLRLIYYSQIVNDFQKGDIAEGYSVSREKKESFPLTVTSAQKNPTAFYLCATRDRAFYNEQFFGPGTRLTVL.

The chain couples TRBV3-1 (or the pseudogene TRBV3-2) to TRBJ2-1; 8 bases fit TRBD1. CDR1 is LGHDT, CDR2 YNNKEL, per germline (reference sequence). The CDR3 spans 18 residues. V shed 4 bases and J 1 base; nucleotides not matched to a gene: 12. DNA of the CDR3: TGTGCCAGCAGCCCTATTACGGGGACAGGCCGATCCTACAATGAGCAGTTCTTC. It translates to CASSPITGTGRSYNEQFF.

This chain uses TRBV27 with TRBJ1-2, with D perhaps matching TRBD1 (6 bases). Trimming shortened V by 3 bases and J by 8 bases, and 13 bases separated the two germline ends. CDR1 is MNHEY, CDR2 SMNVEV, per germline (reference sequence). CDR3 length equals 13 residues. The CDR3 loop reads CASSFTRGGGYTF. As DNA, the CDR3 is TGTGCCAGCAGTTTCACCAGAGGGGGAGGCTACACCTTC.

This chain connects TRBV7-2 to TRBJ2-2; TRBD2 agrees at 10 bases. Germline V gene lookup returns CDR1 SGHTA and CDR2 FQGNSA. Losses at the gene ends were 2 bases for V and 6 bases for J; bases not matched to a gene: 9. The CDR3 is 17 residues long. The CDR3 is CASSLKVAGGSPGELFF. CDR3 DNA: TGTGCCAGCAGCTTAAAGGTAGCGGGGGGTTCCCCCGGGGAGCTGTTTTTT.

A word on this clone: This sample includes further DNA sequences coding for the same CDR3. V usage is TRBV2 and J usage is TRBJ1-2; D unresolved. Trimming shortened V by 3 bases and J by 4 bases, and 3 bases separated the two germline ends. Germline V gene sequence: CDR1 SNHLY, CDR2 FYNNEI. This CDR3 is 11 amino acids long. The CDR3 protein is CASSESYGYTF. The CDR3 DNA reads TGTGCCAGCAGTGAGAGCTATGGCTACACCTTC.

The chain carries TRBV30 and TRBJ2-3; D may be TRBD1 (5 bases). Trimming left V 6 bases short and J 2 bases short, with 15 bases between. Germline CDR1 GTSNPN, CDR2 SVGIG (reference sequence). This CDR3 is built from 14 residues. CDR3 amino acids: CACAQVSDTDTQYF. The CDR3 DNA sequence: TGTGCCTGCGCACAGGTCAGTGACACAGATACGCAGTATTTT.

This chain joins TRBV4-1 and TRBJ2-3, with D perhaps TRBD2 (6 bases). CDR1 and CDR2 from the germline V gene are MGHRA and YSYEKL. This CDR3 has 15 residues. V lost 8 bases to trimming and J lost 5 bases, with 20 bases between them. The CDR3 region is CASDHLGAGGDTQYF. CDR3 bases: TGCGCCAGCGACCATCTGGGCGCCGGGGGAGATACGCAGTATTTT.

V gene TRBV9 combines with J gene TRBJ1-6; D remains unclear. The CDR3 sequence is 17 residues long. From germline, CDR1 is SGDLS and CDR2 YYNGEE. V was trimmed by 0 bases and J by 0 bases, leaving 10 bases between them. This chain's CDR3 is CASSVVRDRSYNSPLHF. For the CDR3, the DNA is TGTGCCAGCAGCGTAGTAAGGGATCGCTCCTATAATTCACCCCTCCACTTT.

The chain employs TRBV20-1 and TRBJ1-2; D unresolved. V lost 7 bases to trimming and J lost 9 bases, with 15 bases between them. Germline-derived CDR1 and CDR2 are DFQATT and SNEGSKA (reference sequence). The CDR3 sequence is 11 residues long. CDR3 DNA sequence: TGCAGTGTATGGGGTTCTAATCGCTACACCTTC. This encodes CSVWGSNRYTF.

There are a few counts of this clone. The CDR3 sequence is CASSSYQENTEAFF. The CDR3 DNA reads TGTGCCAGCAGCTCCTATCAGGAGAACACTGAAGCTTTCTTT. The chain has TRBV7-2 and TRBJ1-1, with no clear D. The CDR3 totals 14 residues. The V and J ends lost 4 bases and 1 base respectively, with 10 bases between them. Looked up from germline, CDR1 is SGHTA and CDR2 is FQGNSA.

Concerning this clone: The sample has other DNA sequences that encode this CDR3 too. V and J are TRBV5-6 and TRBJ2-7, with TRBD1 identical over 8 bases. The CDR3 has 15 amino acids. Germline V gene data show CDR1 as SGHDT and CDR2 as YYEEEE. J gave up 4 bases and V 4 bases, and 10 bases lay outside the gene matches. CDR3 residues: CASSPAGRTGYEQYF. The CDR3 DNA follows: TGTGCCAGCAGCCCCGCGGGGCGGACAGGGTACGAGCAGTACTTC.

A note on this clone: The junction and the germline gene differ at one end; a read error may be behind it. The chain joins TRBV6-1 to TRBJ1-1; 7 bases are a match to TRBD1. The CDR3 loop spans 14 amino acids. CDR1 is MNHNS and CDR2 is SASEGT in the germline V gene. CDR3: CASSEGQANTEAFF. Written as DNA, the CDR3 is TGTGCCAGCAGCGAAGGACAGGCGAACACTGAAGCTTTCTTT.

This clone was counted only a few times. The gene calls are TRBV28 and TRBJ1-6, with a tentative D call TRBD1 (5 bases). The CDR3 has 14 amino acids. Trimming left V 3 bases short and J 5 bases short, with 8 bases between. From germline, CDR1 is MDHEN and CDR2 SYDVKM. CDR3 loop: CASSLGRHNSPLHF. In DNA, the CDR3 is TGTGCCAGCAGTTTGGGACGCCATAATTCACCCCTCCACTTT. The full variable domain, in which reference TRBV28 and TRBJ1-6 provide the parts outside the CDR3, is DVKVTQSSRYLVKRTGEKVFLECVQDMDHENMFWYRQDPGLGLRLIYFSYDVKMKEKGDIPEGYSVSREKKERFSLILESASTNQTSMYLCASSLGRHNSPLHFGNGTRLTVT.

Here the CDR3 reads CASSWGLGNYGYTF. The CDR3 coding sequence is TGTGCCAGCAGCTGGGGGTTAGGGAACTATGGCTACACCTTC. J is TRBJ1-2 and V is TRBV5-5; possible D gene TRBD1, 5 bases. V lost 3 bases and J 2 bases, leaving 11 bases between the germline ends. Germline V gene data show CDR1 as SGHKS and CDR2 as YYEKEE (reference sequence). The CDR3 loop spans 14 amino acids. Supplemented by reference TRBV5-5 and TRBJ1-2, the full variable domain reads DAGVTQSPTHLIKTRGQQVTLRCSPISGHKSVSWYQQVLGQGPQFIFQYYEKEERGRGNFPDRFSARQFPNYSSELNVNALLLGDSALYLCASSWGLGNYGYTFGSGTRLTVV.

This clone was picked up one time. The chain links TRBV14 to TRBJ2-1; TRBD2 agrees at 11 bases. Per the germline V gene, CDR1 is SGHDN and CDR2 is FVKESK. The CDR3 length is 18 residues. With V trimmed by 4 bases and J by 5 bases, 13 bases remained unmatched. The CDR3 loop reads CASSRSRGSGGGNNEQFF. The CDR3 nucleotides read TGTGCCAGCAGCCGCTCCAGGGGTAGCGGGGGGGGGAACAATGAGCAGTTCTTC.

The chain employs TRBV9 and TRBJ2-2; 9 nucleotides match TRBD1. This CDR3 is built from 17 residues. Germline CDR1 SGDLS, CDR2 YYNGEE. V gave up 4 bases and J gave up 6 bases; unmatched junction bases: 13. The CDR3: CASSPLGDRVEAGELFF. The CDR3 DNA is TGTGCCAGCAGCCCCCTAGGGGACAGGGTAGAGGCCGGGGAGCTGTTTTTT.

The V call is TRBV2, the J call TRBJ1-1, with TRBD1 matching 10 bases. CDR1 is SNHLY, CDR2 FYNNEI, per germline. Unmatched junction bases numbered 4, after V lost 6 bases and J lost 0 bases. The CDR3 contains 15 residues. The CDR3 nucleotides read TGTGCCAGCAGGGGACAGGGGTCCATGAACACTGAAGCTTTCTTT. Protein sequence: CASRGQGSMNTEAFF.

This clone came up a few times. The V and J genes are TRBV18 and TRBJ2-2, with 10 bases matching TRBD1. Germline V CDR1 and CDR2: KGHSH, LQKENI. V shed 0 bases and J 8 bases; nucleotides not matched to a gene: 18. This CDR3 region has 20 residues. The CDR3 DNA is TGTGCCAGCTCACCACCCCGGGACAGGGGTAGTCAATCACCCACTGGGGAGCTGTTTTTT. This codes for CASSPPRDRGSQSPTGELFF.

The V and J genes are TRBV29-1 and TRBJ2-2, with D uncertain. CDR3 length: 11 amino acids. Trimming stripped 4 bases from V and 6 bases from J, with 6 bases between. The germline CDR1 and CDR2 sequences are SQVTM and ANQGSEA. In nucleotides, the CDR3 is TGCAGCGTTGCACACTCCGGGGAGCTGTTTTTT. Translated: CSVAHSGELFF.

The rearrangement uses TRBV9 and TRBJ2-5; D is uncertain. CDR1 is SGDLS and CDR2 is YYNGEE in the germline V gene. There are 14 residues in the CDR3. V shed 0 bases and J shed 5 bases, with 11 bases lying between them. The chain's CDR3 is CASSVGSEEETQYF. CDR3 nucleotide sequence: TGTGCCAGCAGCGTAGGGTCGGAAGAGGAGACCCAGTACTTC.